The next 11 T cell receptor beta chains were all read from a single sample in a study of blood T cells in healthy people across ages. Primed by a sample-barcoded 5' primer and a J-beta primer mix, a second PCR proceeded for roughly 7 to 11 cycles. TCRdb itself ran the 5' RACE reads through MiXCR, one entry per CDR3 protein. There are about 1 million distinct CDR3 sequences in the sample; 45% occur only once, and 18% lies in the top ten. The specimen sequenced was blood. The source of these receptors is a woman aged 55-70 years in good health.

This clonotype was picked up a small number of times. The chain has TRBV6-5 and TRBJ2-3; possibly TRBD1 for D (5 bases). The V end was cut by 4 bases, the J end by 2 bases, with 13 bases between. The germline CDR1 and CDR2 sequences are MNHEY and SVGAGI. This CDR3 comprises 15 residues. The CDR3: CASSSDSEITDTQYF. The CDR3 DNA follows: TGTGCCAGCAGTTCAGACAGCGAGATCACAGATACGCAGTATTTT.

The chain carries TRBV21-1 and TRBJ1-6; TRBD1 is the table's D call, not checked against the DNA. TRBV21-1 is assigned pseudogene status. This CDR3 is 15 amino acids long. The CDR3 loop reads CASPGVSSHNSPLHF. DNA for the CDR3: TGTGCCAGCCCCGGGGTCAGCTCCCATAATTCACCCCTCCACTTT.

In this sample, this clonotype turned up a few times. CDR3 bases: TGTGCCAGCTCACCAAGGACAGGGGCGAATCACAATGAGCAGTTCTTC. It encodes CASSPRTGANHNEQFF. The V call is TRBV18, the J call TRBJ2-1; 9 bases align to TRBD1. The germline gives CDR1 KGHSH, CDR2 LQKENI. V trimming: 2 bases; J trimming: 5 bases; junction bases outside the gene matches: 7. CDR3 length equals 16 residues.

This clonotype was counted between two and nine times. The rearrangement uses TRBV9 and TRBJ2-3; perhaps TRBD1 as D (5 bases). The CDR3 extends over 16 amino acids. Germline CDR1 reads SGDLS; CDR2 reads YYNGEE. V was cut by 1 base and J by 3 bases, with 15 bases left in between. The CDR3 nucleotides read TGTGCCAGCAGCGTATTTGGGGCGACCCCGACAGATACGCAGTATTTT. Its translation: CASSVFGATPTDTQYF.

This rearrangement joins TRBV20-1 to TRBJ2-1; D is undetermined. V was pared by 4 bases and J by 9 bases, with 22 bases between. This CDR3 region has 15 residues. The germline CDR1 and CDR2 sequences are DFQATT and SNEGSKA (reference sequence). CDR3 sequence (DNA): TGCAGTGCTAAAACCCCCGGATCCCATGCCAGTGAGCAGTTCTTC. It translates to CSAKTPGSHASEQFF.

This clonotype was seen only a few times. The genes are TRBV7-9 and TRBJ2-7; D uncertain. This CDR3 region has 13 residues. Germline loops: CDR1 SEHNR, CDR2 FQNEAQ (reference sequence). Trimming removed 6 bases at V and 3 bases at J, with 12 bases between. The CDR3 here is CASRSQSGYEQYF. In DNA, the CDR3 is TGTGCCAGCAGGAGCCAGAGTGGCTACGAGCAGTACTTC.

This clonotype was seen once. The chain links TRBV11-3 to TRBJ2-3; D may be TRBD2 (6 bases). This CDR3 has 16 amino acids. CDR1 and CDR2 (germline): SGHNT, YENEEA. V was trimmed by 6 bases and J by 2 bases, leaving 18 bases between them. The CDR3 DNA reads TGTGCCAGCAGTCCCGGACTAACTATTAACACAGATACGCAGTATTTT. Translation gives CASSPGLTINTDTQYF. Full variable domain (remainder filled in from reference TRBV11-3 and TRBJ2-3): EAGVVQSPRYKIIEKKQPVAFWCNPISGHNTLYWYLQNLGQGPELLIRYENEEAVDDSQLPKDRFSAERLKGVDSTLKIQPAELGDSAVYLCASSPGLTINTDTQYFGPGTRLTVL.

This clonotype has more than one count but fewer than ten. The rearrangement joins TRBV12-3 or TRBV12-4 to TRBJ2-6; TRBD2 is a possible D gene (6 bases). The ends were cut back, 5 bases at V and 0 bases at J, with 11 bases in the middle. The CDR3 consists of 16 residues. The CDR3 DNA reads TGTGCCAGCAGTAAGGGACTTAACTCTGGGGCCAACGTCCTGACTTTC. This encodes CASSKGLNSGANVLTF.

This chain connects TRBV15 to TRBJ1-4, with D possibly TRBD1 on 6 matching bases. Germline V gives CDR1 LNHNV, CDR2 YYDKDF (reference sequence). The CDR3 loop spans 15 amino acids. V lost 5 bases to trimming and J lost 5 bases, with 15 bases between them. This chain's CDR3 is CATSLVGQGNEKLFF. As DNA, the CDR3 is TGTGCCACCAGCCTAGTAGGGCAGGGGAATGAAAAACTGTTTTTT.

The chain has TRBV24-1 and TRBJ2-1, with 11 bases identical to TRBD1. The DNA end is more similar to TRBJ2-7, so the J call may be wrong. CDR1 is KGHDR, CDR2 SFDVKD, per germline. The length of the CDR3 is 17 residues. The CDR3 here is CATSDGPGQGARNEQYF. Here the CDR3 DNA reads TGTGCCACCAGTGATGGGCCCGGACAGGGGGCGCGAAATGAGCAGTACTTC.

In this sample, this clonotype turned up once. The J gene is TRBJ2-5, the V gene TRBV5-6, with 8 bases that match TRBD2. This CDR3 region has 15 residues. V shed 3 bases and J 11 bases; nucleotides not matched to a gene: 15. The germline V gene has CDR1 SGHDT and CDR2 YYEEEE. DNA for the CDR3: TGTGCCAGCAGCTCGTCTAGCGGGCGGGGGAACGGGCAGTACTTC. This codes for CASSSSSGRGNGQYF.